Below are 8 T cell receptor beta chains sequenced from a single sample in a study of T cell changes during pregnancy in multiple sclerosis. The method was immunoSEQ multiplex PCR; TCRdb's version includes in-frame clones alone and lacks a portion of them. The data show some 64,000 clones, about 91% seen once. The sample in question was peripheral blood, obtained in the first trimester of pregnancy. These receptors were obtained from a female donor with multiple sclerosis, enrolled in a pregnancy study.

This chain links TRBV5-3 with TRBJ2-7; TRBD1 agrees at 11 bases. TRBV5-3 is an ORF for which the function is uncertain. V was pared by 10 bases and J by 6 bases, with 15 bases of the junction left unmatched. This CDR3 comprises 15 residues. The CDR3 DNA sequence: TGTGCCCCTTACCTTGGGACAGGGGGAATGGGCGAGCAGTACTTC. Protein sequence: CAPYLGTGGMGEQYF.

The rearrangement joins TRBV18 to TRBJ2-5, with 9 bases lining up with TRBD2. This CDR3 contains 19 residues. The J segment lost 5 bases and the V segment lost 2 bases, leaving 18 bases of the junction unmatched. Germline V gene data show CDR1 as KGHSH and CDR2 as LQKENI. In DNA form, the CDR3 reads TGTGCCAGCTCACCATGGTTGATAGCGGGAGCTGCGACCCCCGAGACCCAGTACTTC. This sequence encodes CASSPWLIAGAATPETQYF.

This CDR3 reads CASSAIRQAGSGNTIYF. In DNA form, the CDR3 reads TGTGCCAGCAGTGCAATAAGACAGGCCGGCTCTGGAAACACCATATATTTT. This chain uses TRBV25-1 with TRBJ1-3; possibly TRBD1 for D (6 bases). This CDR3 spans 17 amino acids. Germline loops: CDR1 MGHDK, CDR2 SYGVNS. V was cut by 4 bases and J by 0 bases, with 16 bases left in between.

The chain uses TRBV27 and TRBJ2-1, with 8 bases lining up with TRBD1. The CDR3 covers 16 residues. V lost 4 bases and J lost 7; bases outside the gene matches: 12. Germline V gives CDR1 MNHEY, CDR2 SMNVEV (reference sequence). CDR3 DNA: TGTGCCAGCAGTTCCCCCGGACAGGGAAGAAGGAATGAGCAGTTCTTC. Protein product: CASSSPGQGRRNEQFF.

The V gene is TRBV28, the J gene TRBJ1-4, with D possibly TRBD1 on 5 matching bases. Germline CDR1 MDHEN, CDR2 SYDVKM. V was shortened by 6 bases and J by 6 bases, with 14 bases between the two germline ends. CDR3 length equals 14 residues. The CDR3: CASRSTGGDEKLFF. The CDR3 region has the DNA TGTGCCAGCAGGTCTACCGGGGGGGATGAAAAACTGTTTTTT. Based on the CDR3 plus reference TRBV28 and TRBJ1-4, the full variable domain is DVKVTQSSRYLVKRTGEKVFLECVQDMDHENMFWYRQDPGLGLRLIYFSYDVKMKEKGDIPEGYSVSREKKERFSLILESASTNQTSMYLCASRSTGGDEKLFFGSGTQLSVL.

The V call is TRBV19, the J call TRBJ2-1; 11 positions match TRBD1. The CDR3 sequence is 15 residues long. Trimming at V came to 5 bases and at J to 6 bases, leaving 6 bases not matched to a gene. CDR1 and CDR2 from the germline V gene are LNHDA and SQIVND (reference sequence). The CDR3 DNA sequence: TGTGCCAGTAGTCCTCGTGGGACAGGGGGCAATGAGCAGTTCTTC. Translating gives CASSPRGTGGNEQFF.

The chain links TRBV14 to TRBJ2-3; 11 bases fit TRBD2. V shed 4 bases and J 2 bases; nucleotides not matched to a gene: 8. The V gene's germline CDR1 is SGHDN and CDR2 FVKESK. The CDR3 length is 17 residues. DNA for the CDR3: TGTGCCAGCAGCCCGTTTAGACTAGCGGGGATCACAGATACGCAGTATTTT. This sequence encodes CASSPFRLAGITDTQYF. Supplemented by reference TRBV14 and TRBJ2-3, the full variable domain reads EAGVTQFPSHSVIEKGQTVTLRCDPISGHDNLYWYRRVMGKEIKFLLHFVKESKQDESGMPNNRFLAERTGGTYSTLKVQPAELEDSGVYFCASSPFRLAGITDTQYFGPGTRLTVL.

This chain connects TRBV5-4 to TRBJ2-2, with D perhaps matching TRBD1 (5 bases). There are 12 residues in the CDR3. The germline CDR1 and CDR2 sequences are SGHNT and YYREEE (reference sequence). V gave up 7 bases and J gave up 7 bases, with 11 bases separating them. The CDR3 spells CASLGQRGELFF. In DNA form, the CDR3 reads TGTGCCAGCCTTGGACAACGCGGGGAGCTGTTTTTT.